This TCR beta chain was observed in a study of human T cells and chemical hapten exposure. As for the study in general: Skin on the upper inner arm, about 2 cm by about 2 cm in size, was sensitized with 2% DPC. On the upper back, patch tests were applied with 0.01% DPC and read at 6 days.

Study-wide results and caveats: Expanded TCR counts at PT1 went up together with patch test score, a positive correlation.

The CDR3 spans 12 residues. V shed 6 bases and J shed 2 bases, with 7 bases lying between them. Time point specified: pre-sensitization, week 0. Treatment meaning: therapeutic diphenylcyclopropenone sensitization with weekly scalp DPC. Patients had alopecia, were aged 18 to 70, and were not pregnant. Comments on this clonotype: What it binds is unknown.

TCRdb passed the RACE reads through MiXCR, listing each CDR3 protein once. The sample includes 350,000 to 400,000 distinct CDR3 sequences, roughly 4.6% of them seen just once. The receptor's source is a woman between 45 and 65 years old with alopecia areata. Some clones in this sample may be carry-over from other donors' samples. The sample consisted of whole blood, taken in connection with sensitization to the hapten diphenylcyclopropenone (DPC). The chain links TRBV12-3 or TRBV12-4 to TRBJ1-2, with D possibly being TRBD1 (6 bases). CDR3 amino acids: CASRGANYGYTF. CDR3 sequence (DNA): TGTGCCAGCAGGGGGGCAAACTATGGCTACACCTTC.